This T cell receptor beta chain is from a study of T cells after yellow fever vaccination. This clonotype was seen ten or more times. TCRdb passed the 5' RACE reads through MiXCR, listing each CDR3 protein once. The top ten hold 28% of the sample, which has roughly 50,000 distinct CDR3 sequences, roughly 7.3% seen once. The receptor was derived from a young man who received the YFV17D yellow fever vaccine. This material consisted of CD8+ T cells sorted from PBMCs, taken approximately 16 days after the first yellow fever vaccination.

The CDR3 DNA reads TGCGCCAGCAGCCAAGACACCCGCTTGGCTGGCACAGATACGCAGTATTTT. Translating gives CASSQDTRLAGTDTQYF. The V gene is TRBV4-3, the J gene TRBJ2-3; D is uncertain. Trimming pared 0 bases from V and 1 base from J, leaving 14 bases between. The CDR3 has 17 residues. Germline CDR1 LGHNA, CDR2 YSLEER.